This entry concerns a single T cell receptor beta chain. What it recognizes is unknown. No neoadjuvant therapy was given to the selected pancreatic ductal adenocarcinoma patients before their surgery. This specimen belongs to a study of T cells in pancreatic ductal adenocarcinoma. The CDR3 spans 15 residues. The J segment lost 8 bases and the V segment lost 0 bases, leaving 7 bases of the junction unmatched. Per the germline V gene, CDR1 is SGHAT and CDR2 is FQNNGV. TCRdb keeps only in-frame clones here, not all; method: immunoSEQ multiplex PCR. Found here are about 4,800 clones, roughly three quarters of them singletons; the top ten hold roughly 7.4%. Study outcomes and limitations: Compared with tumor, blood showed more total productive templates and around 8-fold more clonotypes. Enrichment of CD45RO+ effector over naive T cells in tumors may bias clonality. Tumor and blood clonality did not differ significantly, about 0.112 versus 0.072.

This chain connects TRBV11-2 to TRBJ1-2; 9 bases map to TRBD1. This TCR was recovered from a human donor with pancreatic ductal adenocarcinoma. The donor label of this sample is uncertain. The sample comprised pancreatic tumor tissue. The CDR3 sequence is CASSLDLGGTGGYTF. The CDR3 DNA is TGTGCCAGCAGCTTAGATCTGGGCGGGACAGGGGGCTACACCTTC.